A selection of T cell receptor beta chains follows, all from one sample in a study of post-analysis software for immune sequencing data. TCRdb processed the PCR reads anew with MiXCR; each CDR3 protein has one entry. Found here are over 700,000 distinct CDR3 sequences, less than 35% of them singletons; the top ten hold 0.5% to 0.6%. Sequences were obtained from blood. Every receptor here comes from a girl aged 5 to 17 with multiple sclerosis. Each CDR3 is given with its conserved first and last residue. A D gene is named only where the DNA matches it firmly. Clone size is shown for a subset of rows, as once, few, many or a class of expanded clone.

TRBJ2-5 TRBD2 few TRBV11-2 CASSLGETSGETQYF TGTGCCAGCAGCTTGGGGGAGACTAGCGGGGAGACCCAGTACTTC
TRBJ2-5 TRBD1 few TRBV6-6 CASSYSGQGETQYF TGTGCCAGCAGTTACTCCGGACAGGGAGAGACCCAGTACTTC
TRBJ2-3 - - TRBV6-2/TRBV6-3 CASSGAPNTQYF TGTGCCAGCAGCGGGGCCCCCAATACGCAGTATTTT
TRBJ2-1 - many TRBV5-1 CASSLAVDEQFF TGCGCCAGCAGCTTGGCCGTCGATGAGCAGTTCTTC
TRBJ2-5 - - TRBV5-1 CASRQVLETQYF TGCGCCAGCAGACAGGTTCTAGAGACCCAGTACTTC
TRBJ2-5 - once TRBV12-3/TRBV12-4 CTSSLGGASVLQETQYF TGTACCAGCAGTTTGGGTGGGGCTAGCGTCCTCCAAGAGACCCAGTACTTC
TRBJ2-5 TRBD1 few TRBV20-1 CSARHGQGETQYF TGCAGTGCCCGACACGGACAGGGAGAGACCCAGTACTTC
TRBJ2-1 TRBD2 - TRBV20-1 CSAGKEAGGIYSEQFF TGCAGTGCTGGGAAGGAAGCGGGGGGGATATACAGTGAGCAGTTCTTC
TRBJ2-2 - - TRBV10-1 CASSGGNGELFF TGCGCCAGCAGTGGCGGTAACGGGGAGCTGTTTTTT
TRBJ1-5 - - TRBV5-6 CASSHREGNQPQHF TGTGCCAGCAGCCATCGGGAGGGCAATCAGCCCCAGCATTTT
TRBJ2-3 - many TRBV7-2 CASRRGTYLSTDTQYF TGTGCCAGCAGACGAGGGACTTACCTAAGCACAGATACGCAGTATTTT
TRBJ2-1 TRBD2 - TRBV29-1 CSAGLAGVGMETQFF TGCAGCGCGGGACTAGCGGGAGTTGGGATGGAGACCCAGTTCTTC
TRBJ2-1 - - TRBV6-1 CASSLRPGLSYNEQFF TGTGCCAGCAGTTTACGCCCGGGACTCTCCTACAATGAGCAGTTCTTC
TRBJ1-4 - - TRBV20-1 CSAPGRATNEKLFF TGCAGTGCCCCCGGTAGGGCAACTAATGAAAAACTGTTTTTT
TRBJ2-1 - - TRBV7-9 CAGTHPVGGYNEQFF TGTGCCGGCACTCATCCCGTTGGAGGCTACAATGAGCAGTTCTTC
TRBJ2-3 - - TRBV2 CASRRAMGTDTQYF TGTGCCAGCCGCCGAGCGATGGGTACAGATACGCAGTATTTT
TRBJ1-1 - - TRBV4-3 CASNQIGGGLNTEAFF TGCGCCAGCAACCAGATCGGTGGGGGATTGAACACTGAAGCTTTCTTT
TRBJ2-3 - - TRBV24-1 CATSPHNGGTDTQYF TGTGCCACCAGCCCTCATAATGGCGGCACAGATACGCAGTATTTT
TRBJ2-2 TRBD1 few TRBV6-1 CASSEFIGDRVPTGELFF TGTGCCAGCAGTGAATTTATAGGGGACAGGGTCCCCACCGGGGAGCTGTTTTTT
TRBJ2-1 - - TRBV15 CATSRDLSVGNEQFF TGTGCCACCAGCAGAGATTTAAGCGTCGGAAATGAGCAGTTCTTC
TRBJ2-1 - - TRBV5-1 CASSLASTRVDNNEQFF TGCGCCAGCAGCTTGGCGTCTACCCGGGTTGATAACAATGAGCAGTTCTTC
TRBJ2-1 TRBD2 - TRBV5-1 CASSSRRAGGRTSSYNEQFF TGCGCCAGCAGCTCCCGGCGAGCGGGGGGCCGAACGAGCTCCTACAATGAGCAGTTCTTC
TRBJ2-7 TRBD1 few TRBV28 CASRKKTGSSYEQYF TGTGCCAGCAGAAAAAAGACAGGGAGCTCCTACGAGCAGTACTTC
TRBJ1-1 TRBD1 - TRBV28 CASSPPPGQGAAFF TGTGCCAGCAGTCCTCCCCCGGGACAGGGGGCGGCTTTCTTT
TRBJ1-5 TRBD1 few TRBV3-1 CASSQGTGVSNSNQPQHF TGTGCCAGCAGCCAAGGGACAGGCGTTAGCAATAGCAATCAGCCCCAGCATTTT
TRBJ2-7 TRBD1 many TRBV10-2 CASRATGGYEQYF TGCGCCAGCAGGGCGACAGGGGGCTACGAGCAGTACTTC
TRBJ1-4 - few TRBV5-1 CASSPGAIREKLFF TGCGCCAGCTCCCCGGGGGCTATCCGTGAAAAACTGTTTTTT
TRBJ2-4 - few TRBV7-9 CASSLGQRAKNIQYF TGTGCCAGCAGCTTAGGACAGAGGGCCAAAAACATTCAGTACTTC
TRBJ2-1 TRBD2 - TRBV7-2 CASSSRTSGRSGNEQFF TGTGCCAGCAGCTCCCGGACTAGCGGGAGAAGCGGCAATGAGCAGTTCTTC
TRBJ1-2 - few TRBV6-5 CASRRDTNYGYTF TGTGCCAGCAGGCGGGACACCAACTATGGCTACACCTTC
TRBJ2-4 - once TRBV7-2 CASSLAPQNIQYF TGTGCCAGCAGCTTAGCCCCCCAAAACATTCAGTACTTC
TRBJ2-7 TRBD1 - TRBV20-1 CSARDSGQGLRVTQYF TGCAGTGCTAGAGACTCCGGACAGGGTCTTAGGGTAACCCAGTACTTC
TRBJ1-1 - - TRBV7-9 CASSRPSPGNTEAFF TGTGCCAGCAGCCGCCCTAGCCCCGGGAACACTGAAGCTTTCTTT
TRBJ2-3 - many TRBV29-1 CSVSKRQETSDTQYF TGCAGCGTTTCAAAAAGGCAGGAGACTTCAGATACGCAGTATTTT
TRBJ2-7 - many TRBV20-1 CSASWSSSYEQYF TGCAGTGCTAGTTGGTCCAGCTCCTACGAGCAGTACTTC
TRBJ2-5 - - TRBV5-1 CASSYTDMETQYF TGCGCCAGCAGCTACACTGACATGGAGACCCAGTACTTC
TRBJ2-1 TRBD1 few TRBV6-5 CASSRLRGRFSEQFF TGTGCCAGCAGTCGTCTCAGGGGGCGTTTTTCGGAGCAGTTCTTC
TRBJ2-4 - - TRBV28 CASSFVPVVQYF TGTGCCAGCAGTTTTGTCCCGGTCGTTCAGTACTTC
TRBJ2-2 - once TRBV24-1 CATSDFRSTGELFF TGTGCCACCAGTGATTTTAGGAGCACCGGGGAGCTGTTTTTT
TRBJ2-7 TRBD1 few TRBV6-5 CASRPVQGREQYF TGTGCCAGCAGACCCGTACAGGGGCGCGAGCAGTACTTC